One and the same sample provided the 2 T cell receptor beta chains below, sequenced in a study of cytomegalovirus exposure and HLA in healthy donors. Use of 60 Vbeta and 13 Jbeta primers characterized the PCR. The method was immunoSEQ multiplex PCR; TCRdb's version includes in-frame clones alone and lacks a portion of them. The sample yields approximately 190,000 clones, approximately 78% seen once. Sequences were obtained from PBMCs. These receptor sequences come from a woman younger than 45 in good health and CMV-seropositive.

The genes are TRBV7-9 and TRBJ2-1; 11 bases agree with TRBD2. The CDR3 contains 15 residues. Trimming took 3 bases from V and 4 from J; bases not matched to a gene: 2. The germline V gene encodes CDR1 SEHNR and CDR2 FQNEAQ (reference sequence). The CDR3 sequence: CASSLASGGYNEQFF. Written as DNA, the CDR3 is TGTGCCAGCAGCTTGGCTAGCGGGGGGTACAATGAGCAGTTCTTC.

This clone was seen only once. The chain carries TRBV5-1 and TRBJ2-7; weak D call: TRBD1 (5 bases). Between the trimmed V and J ends, which lost 4 bases and 2 bases, there was a span of 16 bases. Germline lookup yields CDR1 SGHRS and CDR2 YFSETQ. CDR3 length equals 15 residues. The CDR3 nucleotides are TGCGCCAGCAGCAGATCAGGGTTGGAAGCCTACGAGCAGTACTTC. Amino acid sequence: CASSRSGLEAYEQYF.